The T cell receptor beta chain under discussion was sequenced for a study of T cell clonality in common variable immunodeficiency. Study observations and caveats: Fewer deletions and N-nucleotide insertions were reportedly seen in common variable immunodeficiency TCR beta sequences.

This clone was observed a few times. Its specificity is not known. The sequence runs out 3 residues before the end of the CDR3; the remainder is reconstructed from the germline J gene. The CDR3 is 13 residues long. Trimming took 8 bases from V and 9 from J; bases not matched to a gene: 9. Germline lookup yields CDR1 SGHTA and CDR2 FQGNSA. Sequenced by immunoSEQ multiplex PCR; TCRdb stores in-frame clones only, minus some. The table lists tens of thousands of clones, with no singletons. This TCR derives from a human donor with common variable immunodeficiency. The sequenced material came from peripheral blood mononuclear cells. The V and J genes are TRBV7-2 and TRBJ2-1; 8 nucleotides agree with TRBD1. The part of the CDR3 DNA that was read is TGTGCCAGCGGGGGGCAGGGGGCGGGTGAG. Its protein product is CASGGQGAGE. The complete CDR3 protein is CASGGQGAGEQFF.